Below are 30 T cell receptor beta chains sequenced from a single sample in a study of T cells expressing NK-cell markers. Each CDR3 protein gets one entry in TCRdb, which reprocessed the 5' RACE reads and gives no DNA. This table lists 350,000 to 450,000 distinct CDR3 sequences. Sequencing was done on a sample of blood T cells: a sorted CD56 or NKG2C T cell subset, CD4+ or CD8+ T cells, or bulk PBMC T cells (not recorded which). The receptors were gathered from a man aged 18-70 years in good health.

The V and J genes are TRBV19 and TRBJ1-1; TCRdb's assignment of TRBD1 cannot be checked, as there is no DNA. CDR3 size: 14 residues. CDR1 and CDR2 (germline): LNHDA, SQIVND (reference sequence). CDR3: CASSIPGHLTEAFF.

The chain joins TRBV6-2 or TRBV6-3 to TRBJ2-3; TCRdb designates TRBD1, a call that cannot be tested without DNA. The CDR3 consists of 17 residues. Germline loops: CDR1 MNHEY, CDR2 SVGEGT. CDR3 in amino acids: CASSYSHDRLDPDTQYF.

This chain links TRBV6-4 with TRBJ1-6. From germline, CDR1 is MRHNA and CDR2 SNTAGT. The CDR3 has 15 residues. The chain's CDR3 is CASTRGVLGNSPLHF.

The chain couples TRBV5-1 to TRBJ2-3; there is no DNA to check the TCRdb D call of TRBD1. The CDR3 is 16 amino acids. Germline loops: CDR1 SGHRS, CDR2 YFSETQ. CDR3 region: CASSLGDVLSTDTQYF.

The chain is built from TRBV6-1 and TRBJ1-4. CDR1 and CDR2 from the germline V gene are MNHNS and SASEGT. This CDR3 has 13 amino acids. CDR3 region: CASRNPYGDKLFF.

This CDR3 is CASSIARGASYEQYF. The chain recombines TRBV5-6 with TRBJ2-7; absent DNA, TCRdb's TRBD1 call cannot be checked. Germline V gene lookup returns CDR1 SGHDT and CDR2 YYEEEE. This CDR3 has 15 residues.

V usage is TRBV21-1 and J usage is TRBJ2-7; TCRdb selects TRBD1, and the lack of DNA leaves this call unchecked. TRBV21-1 is a pseudogene. The CDR3 runs to 15 residues. This CDR3 is CASSSRQARRDEQYF.

The CDR3 sequence is CSARLAGATGELFF. The V gene is TRBV20-1, the J gene TRBJ2-2; TCRdb's assignment of TRBD2 cannot be checked, as there is no DNA. The CDR3 covers 14 residues. CDR1 DFQATT and CDR2 SNEGSKA come from the germline V gene (reference sequence).

This chain uses TRBV6-5 with TRBJ1-2. Germline V gene lookup returns CDR1 MNHEY and CDR2 SVGAGI. The length of the CDR3 is 17 residues. CDR3 in amino acids: CASSYSQTSRSNYGYTF.

The chain combines TRBV4-2 with TRBJ2-3; no DNA is available, so the TRBD2 call from TCRdb remains unchecked. Looked up from germline, CDR1 is LGHNA and CDR2 is YNFKEQ. The CDR3 has 15 amino acids. The CDR3 protein is CASSRGGSGTDTQYF.

The rearrangement uses TRBV5-4 and TRBJ2-1. This CDR3 comprises 14 residues. In germline, CDR1 is SGHNT, CDR2 YYREEE (reference sequence). The CDR3 loop reads CASSSPPNNNEQFF.

The rearrangement links TRBV4-2 to TRBJ2-4; TCRdb reports TRBD1, a call that lacks DNA to check it against. Germline V gene data show CDR1 as LGHNA and CDR2 as YNFKEQ. The CDR3 length is 17 residues. Here the CDR3 reads CASSQEGRGGTKNIQYF.

The chain uses TRBV6-1 and TRBJ1-2. The germline gives CDR1 MNHNS, CDR2 SASEGT. The CDR3 extends over 15 amino acids. The CDR3 sequence: CASSEAMPKRYGYTF.

J is TRBJ2-3 and V is TRBV7-9; TCRdb lists TRBD1, though no DNA is available to test this call. The germline gives CDR1 SEHNR, CDR2 FQNEAQ (reference sequence). The CDR3 runs 15 residues. The CDR3 protein is CASSQGQVITDTQYF.

This chain joins TRBV6-1 and TRBJ2-7; with no DNA, the TCRdb D assignment of TRBD2 cannot be verified. The CDR3 has 14 amino acids. CDR1 MNHNS and CDR2 SASEGT come from the germline V gene. The chain's CDR3 is CATRVGPLSYEQYF.

The chain employs TRBV6-2 or TRBV6-3 and TRBJ1-2; checking the TCRdb D call of TRBD1 is not possible without DNA. The CDR3 loop spans 16 amino acids. Germline CDR1 and CDR2: MNHEY and SVGEGT. CDR3: CASRPGTGESNYGYTF.

This rearrangement joins TRBV12-3 or TRBV12-4 to TRBJ1-2. This CDR3 region has 13 residues. CDR3 region: CASRTRANYGYTF.

The chain links TRBV10-3 to TRBJ2-7. In germline, CDR1 is ENHRY, CDR2 SYGVKD. The CDR3 is 16 amino acids. The CDR3 loop is CAISDPTSHANYEQYF.

The V gene is TRBV3-1, the J gene TRBJ2-5; TCRdb's D call of TRBD1 is untestable without DNA. Germline CDR1 is LGHDT and CDR2 is YNNKEL (reference sequence). The CDR3 spans 14 residues. CDR3 sequence: CASSQSGEGETQYF.

The chain is built from TRBV3-1 and TRBJ2-1; TCRdb lists TRBD2, though no DNA is available to test this call. CDR1 and CDR2 from the germline V gene are LGHDT and YNNKEL (reference sequence). There are 14 residues in the CDR3. The CDR3 sequence is CASSQRVTLAGAFF.

CDR3 protein: CASSYVGYGNTEAFF. The chain couples TRBV6-5 to TRBJ1-1. The length of the CDR3 is 15 residues. CDR1 and CDR2 from the germline V gene are MNHEY and SVGAGI.

The chain is built from TRBV20-1 and TRBJ2-5; without DNA, the TCRdb call of TRBD2 cannot be checked. From germline, CDR1 is DFQATT and CDR2 SNEGSKA (reference sequence). The CDR3 is made up of 15 amino acids. The CDR3 reads CSARNIAGGPETQYF.

V is TRBV6-1 and J is TRBJ1-5. The germline CDR1 and CDR2 sequences are MNHNS and SASEGT. There are 15 residues in the CDR3. CDR3 amino acids: CASARQGDGNQPQHF.

The J gene is TRBJ2-6, the V gene TRBV29-1; the D call of TRBD1 rests on TCRdb alone, since no DNA is present to check it. The length of the CDR3 is 14 residues. CDR1 is SQVTM, CDR2 ANQGSEA, per germline. The CDR3 sequence is CSVDLSPGANVLTF.

The chain combines TRBV25-1 with TRBJ2-7. The CDR3 has 14 residues. Germline CDR1 and CDR2: MGHDK and SYGVNS. The CDR3 region is CASSLTGTLYEQYF.

The chain links TRBV5-1 to TRBJ2-3; checking the TCRdb D call of TRBD1 is not possible without DNA. CDR1 is SGHRS and CDR2 is YFSETQ in the germline V gene. This CDR3 has 16 residues. CDR3 sequence reads: CASTPGAAPRTDTQYF.

The chain is built from TRBV20-1 and TRBJ2-7; TCRdb selects TRBD1, and the lack of DNA leaves this call unchecked. CDR3 length equals 17 residues. Looked up from germline, CDR1 is DFQATT and CDR2 is SNEGSKA (reference sequence). CDR3 sequence: CSAVDRGPFSRVYEQYF.

The V call is TRBV27, the J call TRBJ2-1; the TCRdb D gene call, TRBD1, has no DNA to confirm it. This CDR3 has 13 amino acids. Germline V gives CDR1 MNHEY, CDR2 SMNVEV (reference sequence). The CDR3 sequence: CASSQDRTNEQFF.

The V and J genes are TRBV7-2 and TRBJ2-6; there is no DNA to check the TCRdb D call of TRBD1. The CDR3 loop spans 13 amino acids. Germline CDR1 reads SGHTA; CDR2 reads FQGNSA. This CDR3 is CASTITGFNVLTF.

V usage is TRBV30 and J usage is TRBJ2-4. This CDR3 is built from 11 residues. CDR1 and CDR2 (germline): GTSNPN, SVGIG (reference sequence). This chain's CDR3 is CAWSDPNIQYF.